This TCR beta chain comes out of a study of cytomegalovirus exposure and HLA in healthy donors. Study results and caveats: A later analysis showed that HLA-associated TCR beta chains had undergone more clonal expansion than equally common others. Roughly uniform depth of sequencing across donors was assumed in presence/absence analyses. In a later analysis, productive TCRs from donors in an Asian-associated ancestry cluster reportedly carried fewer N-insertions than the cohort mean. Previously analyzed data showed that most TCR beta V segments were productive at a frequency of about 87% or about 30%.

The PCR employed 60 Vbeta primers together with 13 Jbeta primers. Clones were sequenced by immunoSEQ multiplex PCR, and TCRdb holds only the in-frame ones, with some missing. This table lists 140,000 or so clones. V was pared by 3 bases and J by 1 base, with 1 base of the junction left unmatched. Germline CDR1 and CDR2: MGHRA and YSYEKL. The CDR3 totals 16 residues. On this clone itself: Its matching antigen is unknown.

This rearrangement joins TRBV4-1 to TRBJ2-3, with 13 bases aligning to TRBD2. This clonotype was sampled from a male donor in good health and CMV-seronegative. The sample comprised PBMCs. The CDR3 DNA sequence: TGCGCCAGCAGCCACGGGACTAGCGGGGGCACAGATACGCAGTATTTT. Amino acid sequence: CASSHGTSGGTDTQYF.